A single T cell receptor (beta chain) is shown here with its context. Its target is not known. This entry belongs to a study of cytomegalovirus exposure and HLA in healthy donors. Study-wide points: Follow-up analysis found HLA locus-dependent TCR association rates, highest for DRB1 and lowest for HLA-C. A later analysis associated under 20,000 TCR beta sequences with HLA alleles at a 0.05 false discovery rate. It was assumed in the presence/absence analyses that sequencing depth was roughly uniform across donors.

The V gene's germline CDR1 is SEHNR and CDR2 FQNEAQ (reference sequence). With 1 base clipped from V and 3 bases from J, the junction kept 9 bases outside the gene matches. The CDR3 contains 16 residues. Primers for the PCR totalled 60 Vbeta and 13 Jbeta. Libraries were prepared by immunoSEQ multiplex PCR; TCRdb keeps only in-frame clonotypes and omits some of them. The sample carries about 150,000 clones, around 63% recorded once. The sequence was collected from a human donor in good health. This rearrangement joins TRBV7-9 to TRBJ2-7, with 7 bases identical to TRBD2. The material sequenced was PBMCs. The DNA of the CDR3 is TGTGCCAGCAGCTTAGTGAGTGCGGGAGAGAACTACGAGCAGTACTTC. Protein: CASSLVSAGENYEQYF.